This T cell receptor (beta chain) was captured by sequencing in a study of CD8+CD57+ T cells in acquired aplastic anemia. The wider study: DNA from sorted CD4+ and CD8+ cells averaged around 3 ug. Healthy donors yielded 9.5 million to 11 million CD4+ cell reads on average.

CDR3 and TCR beta VDJ profiling relied on genomic DNA as the template. MiXCR, applied by TCRdb to the reads, yields one record per CDR3 protein. The repertoire consists of 100,000 to 150,000 distinct CDR3 sequences, with about 46% occurring once and the leading ten covering about 2.5%. General study findings and limits: Patients shared about 30 CD8+ CDR3 sequences with controls.

Trimming stripped 2 bases from V and 0 bases from J, with 7 bases between. The CDR3 is 14 residues long. Germline V CDR1 and CDR2: LGHDT, YNNKEL (reference sequence). This clonotype was seen many times. The antigen remains unidentified. Sequencing was done on a sample of sorted CD4+, CD8+, or CD8+CD57+ T cells (not recorded which) from PBMCs. The genes are TRBV3-1 and TRBJ1-2; D gene ambiguous. This clonotype originated in a human donor in good health, serving as a control. CDR3 residues: CASSQRTSNYGYTF. CDR3 coding DNA: TGTGCCAGCAGCCAAAGGACCTCTAACTATGGCTACACCTTC.